This section outlines one T cell receptor (beta chain) sequence together with its context. The antigen is unknown. Profiling relied on immunoSEQ multiplex PCR, and the TCRdb table lists in-frame clones only, not all of them. The table shows tens of thousands of clones, with 89% occurring only once. CDR3 length equals 11 residues. Germline CDR1 reads MNHEY; CDR2 reads SMNVEV (reference sequence). V lost 3 bases to trimming and J lost 4 bases, with 1 base between them. The data belong to a study of T cells in localized non-small cell lung cancer. Notes on the study in general: Owing to sequencing of a solitary tumor region, heterogeneity cannot be discounted. In the blood, greater T cell density corresponded to longer overall survival. Uninvolved nearby lung showed the greatest T cell clonality, exceeding that found in tumor.

This sequence was found in a man aged 35 to 69 with stage I squamous cell lung carcinoma. This chain connects TRBV27 to TRBJ2-1; no reliable D call. The sequences come from peripheral blood, collected before any cancer treatment. CDR3 in amino acids: CASSFYNEQFF. The DNA of the CDR3 is TGTGCCAGCAGTTTTTACAATGAGCAGTTCTTC.